This record concerns one T cell receptor (beta chain) sequence. Its antigen remains unidentified. Libraries were prepared by immunoSEQ multiplex PCR; TCRdb keeps only in-frame clonotypes and omits some of them. The profile shows more than 95,000 clones, around 90% of them singletons. This sample is drawn from a study of T cell responses to AZD1222 COVID-19 vaccine. Whole-study findings and limits: Recipients of two AZD1222 doses showed rising Spike-specific TCR breadth and depth. The repertoires were collected only after the peak T cell response. Females made up more of the donors, who were largely white British, and clonal diversity may have come out too low. Regions 160-218 and 743-854 dominated among vaccine-associated CD4 TCRs spanning spike.

Germline CDR1 is MGHRA and CDR2 is YSYEKL. V was cut by 4 bases and J by 6 bases, with 25 bases left in between. CDR3 length: 19 amino acids. This rearrangement joins TRBV4-1 to TRBJ1-6; D call uncertain. The sample here was peripheral blood, taken on day 0 of AZD1222 vaccination. This TCR derives from an adult in good health. The CDR3 here is CASSLQGRTELRRNSPLHF. The CDR3 nucleotides read TGCGCCAGCAGCCTTCAAGGCCGGACGGAGTTAAGACGTAATTCACCCCTCCACTTT.